Reported below is one T cell receptor (beta chain). CDR1 LNHNV and CDR2 YYDKDF come from the germline V gene (reference sequence). The CDR3 is 15 residues long. Trimming removed 4 bases from V and 2 bases from J; junction bases left unmatched: 5. This entry belongs to a study of cytomegalovirus exposure and HLA in healthy donors. PCR involved 60 Vbeta and 13 Jbeta primers. Method: immunoSEQ multiplex PCR; TCRdb's copy keeps in-frame clones and lacks some. The data contain roughly 150,000 clones, approximately 62% of them singletons. J is TRBJ1-3 and V is TRBV15; 7 bases align to TRBD1. The TCR originated in a human donor in good health. The material sequenced was PBMCs. In nucleotides, the CDR3 is TGTGCCACCAGCACTGCGACAGGGACTGGAAACACCATATATTTT. It codes for CATSTATGTGNTIYF.